This TCR beta chain was recorded in a study of blood T cell repertoires in COVID-19. Study at large: Whether acute or convalescent, the COVID-19 samples came from the United States, Italy and Spain. Sample material is recorded as cDNA or gDNA derived from T cells, B-cell-depleted T cells, or PBMCs.

Authors' analysis steps: Estimates of nucleated cell counts were drawn from the amplification of reference gene primers. The repertoire was sequenced with immunoSEQ multiplex PCR; TCRdb's copy has only in-frame clones and lacks some. D and trimming come from the DNA, and the V and J calls and clone size come from that table. The table lists approximately 190,000 clones, 80% to 90% of them singletons. V was clipped by 6 bases and J by 3 bases, with 17 bases between them. The CDR3 runs to 15 residues. The germline CDR1 and CDR2 sequences are MNHEY and SVGAGI. This chain uses TRBV6-5 with TRBJ1-1; D uncertain. This TCR was recovered from a woman in her sixties or seventies with active or convalescent COVID-19. The sequenced sample was peripheral blood. The CDR3 protein is CASSSGRMRDTEAFF. The CDR3 nucleotides read TGTGCCAGCAGCTCGGGGAGGATGAGGGACACTGAAGCTTTCTTT.